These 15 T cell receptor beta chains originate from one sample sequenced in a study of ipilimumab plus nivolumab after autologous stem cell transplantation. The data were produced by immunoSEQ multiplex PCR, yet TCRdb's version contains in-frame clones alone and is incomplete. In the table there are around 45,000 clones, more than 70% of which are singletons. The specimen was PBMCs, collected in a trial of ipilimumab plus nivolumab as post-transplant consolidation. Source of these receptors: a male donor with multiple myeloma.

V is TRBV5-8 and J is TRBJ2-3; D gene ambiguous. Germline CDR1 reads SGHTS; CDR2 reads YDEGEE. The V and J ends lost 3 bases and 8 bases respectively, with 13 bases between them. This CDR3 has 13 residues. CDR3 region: CASSSLQWGTQYF. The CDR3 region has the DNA TGTGCCAGCAGCTCCCTCCAATGGGGTACGCAGTATTTT. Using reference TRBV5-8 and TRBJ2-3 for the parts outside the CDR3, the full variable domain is EAGVTQSPTHLIKTRGQQATLRCSPISGHTSVYWYQQALGLGLQFLLWYDEGEERNRGNFPPRFSGRQFPNYSSELNVNALELEDSALYLCASSSLQWGTQYFGPGTRLTVL.

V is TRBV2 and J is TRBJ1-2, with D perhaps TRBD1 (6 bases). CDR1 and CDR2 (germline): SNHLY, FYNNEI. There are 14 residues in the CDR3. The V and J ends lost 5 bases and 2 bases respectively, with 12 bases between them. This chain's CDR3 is CASSSGAGNYGYTF. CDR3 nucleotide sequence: TGTGCCAGCAGTTCAGGGGCAGGGAACTATGGCTACACCTTC.

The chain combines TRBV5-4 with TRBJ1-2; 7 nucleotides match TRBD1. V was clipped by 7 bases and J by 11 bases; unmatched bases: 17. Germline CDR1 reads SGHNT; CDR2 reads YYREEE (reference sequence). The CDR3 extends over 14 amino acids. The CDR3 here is CASRPLGGALGYTF. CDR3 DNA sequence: TGTGCCAGCCGGCCTCTAGGGGGCGCTTTGGGGTACACCTTC.

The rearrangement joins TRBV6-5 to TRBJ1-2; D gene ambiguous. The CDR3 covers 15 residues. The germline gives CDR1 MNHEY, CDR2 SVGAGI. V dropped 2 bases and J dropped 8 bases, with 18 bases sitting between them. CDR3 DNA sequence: TGTGCCAGCAGTTACAACCCCTTAGGAATCTTGGGCTACACCTTC. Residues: CASSYNPLGILGYTF.

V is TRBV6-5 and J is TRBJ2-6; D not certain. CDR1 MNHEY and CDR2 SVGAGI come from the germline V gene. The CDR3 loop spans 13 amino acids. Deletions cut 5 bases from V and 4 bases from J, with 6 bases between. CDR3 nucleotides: TGTGCCAGCAGTCAGCCCGGGGCCAACGTCCTGACTTTC. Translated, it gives CASSQPGANVLTF.

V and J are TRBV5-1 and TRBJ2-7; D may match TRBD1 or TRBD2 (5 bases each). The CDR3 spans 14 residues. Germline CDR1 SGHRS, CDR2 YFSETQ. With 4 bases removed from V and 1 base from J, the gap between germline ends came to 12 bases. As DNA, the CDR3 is TGCGCCAGCAGCCCCGTGGGACCATCCTACGAGCAGTACTTC. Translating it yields CASSPVGPSYEQYF.

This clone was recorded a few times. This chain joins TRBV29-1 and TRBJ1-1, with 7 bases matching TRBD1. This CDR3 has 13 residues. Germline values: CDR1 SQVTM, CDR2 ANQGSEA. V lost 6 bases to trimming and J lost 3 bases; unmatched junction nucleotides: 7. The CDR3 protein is CSVVGQTDTEAFF. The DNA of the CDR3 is TGCAGCGTAGTGGGACAGACAGACACTGAAGCTTTCTTT.

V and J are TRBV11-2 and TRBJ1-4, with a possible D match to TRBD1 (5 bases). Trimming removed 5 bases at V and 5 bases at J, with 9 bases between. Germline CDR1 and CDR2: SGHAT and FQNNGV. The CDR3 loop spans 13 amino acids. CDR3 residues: CASSHGGNEKLFF. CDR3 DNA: TGTGCCAGCAGCCACGGGGGGAATGAAAAACTGTTTTTT.

The CDR3 nucleotides read TGTGCCAGCAGCGTAGAGGGGGCCCAATCACCCCTCCACTTT. Protein: CASSVEGAQSPLHF. The V call is TRBV9, the J call TRBJ1-6; 7 positions agree with TRBD1. CDR3 size: 14 residues. Germline V gene lookup returns CDR1 SGDLS and CDR2 YYNGEE. J lost 10 bases, V lost 0 bases, and 4 bases had no gene match.

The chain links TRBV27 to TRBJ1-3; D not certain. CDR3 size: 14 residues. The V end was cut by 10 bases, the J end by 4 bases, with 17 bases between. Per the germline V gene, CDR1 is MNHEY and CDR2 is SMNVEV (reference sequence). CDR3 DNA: TGTGCCACCGGACCGGACGACGGCGGAAACACCATATATTTT. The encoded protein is CATGPDDGGNTIYF.

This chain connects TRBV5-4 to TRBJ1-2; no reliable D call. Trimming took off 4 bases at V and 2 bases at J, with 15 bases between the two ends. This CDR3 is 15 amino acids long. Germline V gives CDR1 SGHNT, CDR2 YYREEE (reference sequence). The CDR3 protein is CASSHRPRGNYGYTF. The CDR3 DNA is TGTGCCAGCAGCCATCGACCCCGCGGGAACTATGGCTACACCTTC.

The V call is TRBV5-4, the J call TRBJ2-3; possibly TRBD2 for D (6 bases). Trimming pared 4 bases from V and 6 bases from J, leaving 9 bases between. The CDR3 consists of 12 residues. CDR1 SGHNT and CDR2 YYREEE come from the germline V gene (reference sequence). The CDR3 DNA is TGTGCCAGCAGCCGGGGGACCGATACGCAGTATTTT. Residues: CASSRGTDTQYF.

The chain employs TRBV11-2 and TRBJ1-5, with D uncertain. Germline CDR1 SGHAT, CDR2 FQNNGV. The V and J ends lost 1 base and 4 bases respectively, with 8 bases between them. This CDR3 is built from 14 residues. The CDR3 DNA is TGTGCCAGCAGCTTAGCGGCAGGAAATCAGCCCCAGCATTTT. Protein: CASSLAAGNQPQHF. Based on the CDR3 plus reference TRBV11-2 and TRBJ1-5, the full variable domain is EAGVAQSPRYKIIEKRQSVAFWCNPISGHATLYWYQQILGQGPKLLIQFQNNGVVDDSQLPKDRFSAERLKGVDSTLKIQPAKLEDSAVYLCASSLAAGNQPQHFGDGTRLSIL.

The CDR3 coding sequence is TGTGCCAGTAGTATAGCTACAACCGGGGAGCTGTTTTTT. The encoded protein is CASSIATTGELFF. The rearrangement links TRBV19 to TRBJ2-2, with no clear D. The V and J ends lost 1 base and 5 bases respectively, with 5 bases between them. Per the germline V gene, CDR1 is LNHDA and CDR2 is SQIVND (reference sequence). This CDR3 spans 13 amino acids.

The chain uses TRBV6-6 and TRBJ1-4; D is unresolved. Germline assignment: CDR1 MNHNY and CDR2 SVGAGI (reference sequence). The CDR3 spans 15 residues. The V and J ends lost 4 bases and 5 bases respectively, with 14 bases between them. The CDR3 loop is CASSSNLLPNEKLFF. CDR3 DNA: TGTGCCAGCAGTTCCAACCTCCTACCCAATGAAAAACTGTTTTTT.